This TCR beta chain is drawn from a study of naive and memory T cell subsets. Findings of the study overall: Over 90% of naive TCR sequences appeared only once, unlike memory subsets.

This clonotype was observed a few times. Its antigen is currently unknown. Germline lookup yields CDR1 SGHTA and CDR2 FQGNSA. The CDR3 loop spans 14 amino acids. Deletions cut 2 bases from V and 5 bases from J, with 12 bases between. Two oligonucleotides, mixed equimolar, formed the beta constant-region primer covering TRBC1 and TRBC2. Nested alpha and beta constant-region primers with the SP2 primer drove four PCR rounds on ligated cDNA. TCRdb analysed the UMI-ligation and nested PCR reads with MiXCR anew, one entry per CDR3 protein. This table holds 84,000 or so distinct CDR3 sequences, approximately 6.5% found once.

The TCR sequence derives from a human donor in good health. This chain connects TRBV7-2 to TRBJ2-5; perhaps TRBD1 as D (6 bases). Sequencing was carried out using central memory CD4+ T cells from blood. CDR3 protein: CASSLKTGDETQYF. In DNA, the CDR3 is TGTGCCAGCAGCTTAAAGACAGGCGACGAGACCCAGTACTTC.